This paragraph reports one T cell receptor (beta chain). Its antigen is still unknown. Per-base qualities were not stored, and no clone one base away is much larger. This record belongs to a study of cytomegalovirus exposure and HLA in healthy donors (dated by TCRdb to 2017 to 2019). A note on the overall study: In an earlier analysis of roughly 500 of the donors, about 270 Gb of sequence data and 90 million to 120 million unique TCR beta sequences from about 179 million T cells were reported. An early release covering roughly 640 HLA-typed donors comprised approximately 300 gigabases of sequencing data and 65 million to 100 million unique TCR sequences. Among the roughly 400 genotyped donors, around 81% belonged to the genetic ancestry cluster associated with self-reported Caucasian donors. The study aimed to test whether cataloging public T cell receptors could reveal signatures of past pathogen exposure. The study used immunosequencing to profile the T cell repertoires of 600 to 850 subjects and linked those repertoires to cytomegalovirus serostatus. Besides the first cohort of roughly 660 subjects, a separate validation cohort made up of 90 to 150 different subjects was used. To predict cytomegalovirus infection status, the study combined high-throughput TCR immunosequencing, statistical association of individual TCRs with disease status, and machine learning. A later analysis re-examined previously published TCR beta repertoires from just over 650 donors and added high-resolution HLA genotyping to investigate patterns of TCR occurrence. In the later analysis, no new phenotypic data were used to find candidate immune exposures; instead, reliance was placed on TCR beta sequences and their occurrence across donors. To decide whether each TCR beta V gene segment behaved as functional or pseudogenic, an earlier analysis of approximately 590 of the donors relied on high-throughput TCR beta sequencing. Donor age, sex, ethnicity and CMV serostatus were collected together with the repertoire data. In a later genetic analysis, genome-wide SNP genotypes for about three fifths of the 666 donors were used, and that subset was treated as a discovery cohort. Every repertoire in the discovery cohort had been generated on one and the same sequencing platform. Class I and class II HLA loci were covered by the typing at four-digit resolution. The number of typed donors differed by locus: roughly 620-630 for A, B, C, DRB1 and DQB1; some 540 for DQA1; fewer than 610 for DPA1; and 400 to 480 for DPB1. Roughly five DR-DQ haplotypes were handled as single units for association and clustering because linkage in the cohort was strong. Among about 360 genotyped donors of the cohort, an average of approximately 240,000 unique TCR beta nucleotide sequences were sequenced per donor, around 18% of them non-productive.

The cohort comprised 710 or so healthy bone marrow donors. Cohort members were all nominally healthy when sampled, although unrecorded immune exposures were likely present. The donor was CMV seronegative and was included in the group of 352 seronegative cohort members. A peripheral blood sample was provided by each donor, and peripheral blood mononuclear cells were used for TCR beta sequencing. Genomic DNA extraction from the blood cell samples was performed with the Qiagen DNeasy Blood Extraction Kit. Results the study describes overall, beyond this receptor: A later analysis found that most CMV-associated TCR beta chains appeared HLA-restricted, with HLA associations seemingly driven largely by CMV exposure. When HLA alleles, especially DR and DQ, strongly co-occurred, attributing TCR associations to individual alleles was difficult. In vitro tests confirmed that a few of the cytomegalovirus-associated TCR beta chains recognize cytomegalovirus antigens. A cluster of highly shared sequence variants was judged likely to represent a technical artifact of the sequencing pipeline. Because some donors lacked HLA typing at each locus, the association tests relied only on the typed subset. While some public TCRs were present in many individuals, most TCR sequences turned up only very rarely across donors. It was suggested by the authors that the approach could potentially be generalized to other disease states and immunological phenotypes. The 87-base-pair reads could not distinguish some IMGT-functional V segments, including TRBV6-2 and TRBV6-3, so those segments were excluded. Only TCR beta chains were sequenced in this cohort, and the absence of alpha or paired-chain data limited detectable features. The earlier analysis of approximately 560 of the donors excluded 15 to 20 rarely observed V segments, including chromosome 9 orphons, because counts were too low. In the study, 150 to 200 TCR beta chains were listed as associated with cytomegalovirus. A further reported finding was that TCR beta sequences accurately predicted the HLA-A and HLA-B alleles for most subjects in the first cohort. V-gene and J-gene trimming of TCR beta chains was associated with a missense DCLRE1C variant in a later genetic analysis, and the association was replicated in an independent cohort. Correlated functional status among segregating V segments might be attributable to linkage disequilibrium, but an unknown experimental factor could not be ruled out. For the cohort, immune exposure information was limited to CMV serostatus. Roughly uniform sequencing depth across donors was assumed in presence/absence analyses, although this assumption may not hold. Several of the top co-occurrence clusters appeared to be linked to parvovirus B19, influenza, CMV and Epstein-Barr virus, according to a later analysis. An earlier analysis of 587 of the donors showed that most TCR beta V segments appeared in productive rearrangements either about 90% or about 30% of the time, which broadly matched IMGT annotations. In a later analysis, HLA-associated TCR beta chains were found to be more clonally expanded and to have lower generation probabilities than equally common non-associated chains. At a false discovery rate of 0.05, a later analysis linked about 16,000 TCR beta sequences to specific HLA alleles. In a later genetic analysis, fewer N-insertions in productive TCRs were reported among donors in an Asian-associated ancestry cluster than the roughly 700-donor mean. In both the original and validation cohorts, the classifier was reported to diagnose cytomegalovirus status with high specificity and sensitivity. A later analysis found that TCR association rates varied across HLA loci, with DRB1 alleles showing the most associated TCRs and HLA-C alleles the fewest.

The receptor library was made with the immunoSEQ multiplex PCR assay. For the multiplex PCR, a mixture combining 60 forward primers for TCR Vbeta segments and 13 reverse primers for TCR Jbeta segments was used. Amplification of the CDR3 region of rearranged TCR beta genes was performed with a multiplex PCR assay on genomic DNA. The Illumina HiSeq System was used to sequence the amplified TCR beta libraries as 87-base-pair reads. The source study handled its data this way. In a later analysis, some 80 million unique TCR beta chains were counted across the approximately 640 repertoires, and roughly 11 million of these chains were shared by at least two donors. Raw reads were error-corrected and collapsed into unique sequences by a nearest-neighbor algorithm in which closely related sequences were merged to remove PCR and sequencing errors. CDR3 sequences were aligned to IMGT reference sequences to assign V, D and J gene segments. For a sequence to be retained, a match of at least six nucleotides was required to both a V gene segment and a J gene segment. A rearrangement counted as productive if the CDR3 had no stop codons and remained in frame with V and J, and every other rearrangement counted as non-productive. Following IMGT convention, CDR3 was defined as the stretch from the second conserved V-encoded cysteine up to the conserved J-encoded phenylalanine. The earlier analysis of more than 450 of the donors excluded sequences that lacked an unambiguous match to a single V gene segment. In an earlier analysis of 587 of the donors, V segments were called functional above 56.7% productive rearrangements and were called segregating when the between-donor standard deviation exceeded 5%. A statistical classification framework was built for diagnosing cytomegalovirus status from the catalog of TCR beta chain sequences. V and J gene assignment, in a later analysis, came from comparing TCR nucleotide sequences with IMGT/GENE-DB human TR gene sequences. Using the TCRdist pipeline, a later analysis assigned CDR3 sequences along with most-parsimonious VDJ recombination scenarios. In a later analysis, each TCR beta chain was defined by its CDR3 amino acid sequence together with its V-gene family, and reads without a unique V-gene family were excluded. In a later analysis, some 600 highly shared, low-generation-probability nucleotide sequences were removed to address suspected cross-contamination and a sequencing artifact. In a later analysis, a clonal expansion index for each public chain was calculated from normalized within-repertoire ranks of inferred template counts. In a later analysis, generation probabilities were computed with a VDJ recombination model fitted to out-of-frame rearrangements, and the resulting probabilities were checked against IGoR. In a later analysis, hypergeometric tests were used to score TCR-TCR, TCR-HLA and TCR-CMV co-occurrence, with a repertoire-size bias correction applied to TCR pairs. In a later analysis, false discovery rates were estimated by permuting HLA or CMV assignments 20 times. In a later analysis, co-occurring TCRs were grouped using DBSCAN, and TCRdist sequence similarity was added for clustering within HLA-allele-positive subsets. Repertoires with fewer than 30,000 or more than 120,000 public chains, plus five repertoires with anomalous nucleotide sharing, were excluded from co-occurrence clustering. Here the immuneACCESS table is served through TCRdb, limited to in-frame sequences with V and J called. Missing clones are a known gap in these copies; in checked studies unresolved V genes cover under half, and the rest lacks a known reason. That table furnishes V, J and clone size, whereas the DNA furnished D and trimming. Recorded for this sample are about 130,000 clones; around 81% of them occurred a single time. The ten biggest clones cover about 0.76% of the sample.

Counted from cysteine to phenylalanine, this CDR3 has 17 amino acids. CDR3 DNA is the only sequence kept; it has 51 bases, read in frame from the first base. Based on the germline V gene, the CDR1 and CDR2 sequences are SGHTA and FQGNSA. V was cut back by 3 bases and J by 4 bases, leaving a gap of 21 bases between them. The chain joins TRBV7-2 to TRBJ1-2; perhaps TRBD1 is the D gene, with 6 bases matching. This TCR was sampled from a man aged 18 to 35 in good health and CMV-seronegative. The sequencing input was PBMCs. Here is the DNA: TGTGCCAGCAGCTTTACATGGTCGGGTGGGGGCTCCTATGGCTACACCTTC. This codes for CASSFTWSGGGSYGYTF.